These 7 T cell receptor beta chains originate from one sample sequenced in a study of cytotoxic CD8 clonotypes in ibrutinib-treated CLL. Profiling relied on immunoSEQ multiplex PCR, and the TCRdb table lists in-frame clones only, not all of them. This table has just over 35,000 clones, 71% appearing once. The sequenced sample was PBMCs, obtained at disease progression, from a patient treated with ibrutinib. Receptors originate from a human donor with chronic lymphocytic leukemia.

The chain recombines TRBV6-1 with TRBJ2-5; TRBD1 agrees at 11 bases. The J segment lost 4 bases and the V segment lost 5 bases, leaving 6 bases of the junction unmatched. CDR1 and CDR2 (germline): MNHNS, SASEGT. This CDR3 has 15 amino acids. CDR3 protein: CASSLDRGRGETQYF. The CDR3 region has the DNA TGTGCCAGCAGTTTGGACAGGGGGCGCGGAGAGACCCAGTACTTC.

This clone rates as medium-sized. Other DNA sequences within the sample encode an identical CDR3. This chain uses TRBV2 with TRBJ1-1, with 10 positions matching TRBD1. Germline V lookup: CDR1 SNHLY, CDR2 FYNNEI. The CDR3 sequence is 16 residues long. V was pared by 10 bases and J by 4 bases, with 15 bases of the junction left unmatched. CDR3 amino acids: CATPPPGDRGGTEAFF. In nucleotides, the CDR3 is TGTGCCACCCCTCCTCCGGGGGACAGGGGTGGCACTGAAGCTTTCTTT.

The chain recombines TRBV27 with TRBJ2-5; D remains unclear. The CDR3 totals 13 residues. CDR1 is MNHEY, CDR2 SMNVEV, per germline (reference sequence). V was clipped by 7 bases and J by 4 bases, with 13 bases between them. CDR3 sequence (DNA): TGTGCCAGCACCCTCAGTCCTGGAGAGACCCAGTACTTC. Its protein product is CASTLSPGETQYF.

The chain combines TRBV15 with TRBJ2-3, with 8 positions matching TRBD2. J was trimmed by 1 base and V by 6 bases; bases with no gene match: 6. The CDR3 is made up of 15 amino acids. Germline V gene sequence: CDR1 LNHNV, CDR2 YYDKDF (reference sequence). Here the CDR3 DNA reads TGTGCCACCAGAACCGGGGGGGCGGGCACAGATACGCAGTATTTT. This encodes CATRTGGAGTDTQYF.

The J gene is TRBJ1-5, the V gene TRBV15; TRBD1 matches 8 bases. The junction had 3 bases not matched to a gene; V was cut back by 4 bases and J by 4 bases. CDR1 LNHNV and CDR2 YYDKDF come from the germline V gene (reference sequence). There are 14 residues in the CDR3. Here the CDR3 DNA reads TGTGCCACCAGCACAGGGGGCAATAATCAGCCCCAGCATTTT. Amino acid sequence: CATSTGGNNQPQHF.

The chain links TRBV7-8 to TRBJ1-5; D ambiguous. The CDR3 sequence is 14 residues long. V was cut by 10 bases and J by 1 base, with 14 bases left in between. The germline V gene has CDR1 SGHVS and CDR2 FQNEAQ. In nucleotides, the CDR3 is TGTGCCACGACCGAGGGATCGAGCAATCAGCCCCAGCATTTT. Translation: CATTEGSSNQPQHF. Supplemented by reference TRBV7-8 and TRBJ1-5, the full variable domain reads GAGVSQSPRYKVAKRGQDVALRCDPISGHVSLFWYQQALGQGPEFLTYFQNEAQLDKSGLPSDRFFAERPEGSVSTLKIQRTQQEDSAVYLCATTEGSSNQPQHFGDGTRLSIL.

In its sample, this clone was seen a few times. The chain links TRBV6-1 to TRBJ1-5, with no clear D. The V gene's germline CDR1 is MNHNS and CDR2 SASEGT. This CDR3 has 12 amino acids. V lost 7 bases, J lost 3 bases, and 7 bases lay in between. The CDR3 spells CASNSVNQPQHF. The CDR3 nucleotides are TGTGCCAGCAATTCAGTCAATCAGCCCCAGCATTTT.